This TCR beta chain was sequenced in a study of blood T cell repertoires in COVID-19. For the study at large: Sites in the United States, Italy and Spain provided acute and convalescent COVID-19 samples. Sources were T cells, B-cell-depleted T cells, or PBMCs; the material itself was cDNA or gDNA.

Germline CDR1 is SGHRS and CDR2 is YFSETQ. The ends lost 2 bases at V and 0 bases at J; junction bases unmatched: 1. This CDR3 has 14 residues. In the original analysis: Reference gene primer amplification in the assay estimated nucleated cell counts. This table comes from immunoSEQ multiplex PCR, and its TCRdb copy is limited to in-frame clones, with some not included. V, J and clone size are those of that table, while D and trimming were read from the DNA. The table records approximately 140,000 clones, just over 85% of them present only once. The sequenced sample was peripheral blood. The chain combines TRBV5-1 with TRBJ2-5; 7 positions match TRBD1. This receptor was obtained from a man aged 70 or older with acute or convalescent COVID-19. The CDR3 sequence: CASSLGTDQETQYF. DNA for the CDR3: TGCGCCAGCAGCTTAGGGACAGACCAAGAGACCCAGTACTTC.